This T cell receptor beta chain was documented in a study of cytomegalovirus exposure and HLA in healthy donors. Overall study: The Caucasian-associated ancestry cluster contained around four fifths of the 300 to 450 genotyped donors.

Regarding the study as a whole: A link between a missense DCLRE1C variant and TCR beta V- and J-gene trimming emerged from a later analysis. Highest at DRB1 and lowest at HLA-C, TCR association rates differed among HLA loci in a later analysis. Most TCR sequences were seen very rarely across donors, but some public TCRs occurred in many.

Worth noting for this clone: Its antigen is unidentified.

The PCR ran on 60 Vbeta and 13 Jbeta primers. The table came from immunoSEQ multiplex PCR; TCRdb's copy has only in-frame clones and leaves some out. Of 55,000 to 70,000 clones listed, around 81% are singletons. Germline V gene data show CDR1 as MNHEY and CDR2 as SVGAGI. Trimming cost V 4 bases and J 2 bases; bases outside gene matches: 5. This CDR3 contains 15 residues. This sequence joins TRBV6-5 and TRBJ2-3; 8 nucleotides line up with TRBD2. This clonotype was obtained from a male donor in good health and CMV-seronegative. Sequencing was done on a sample of PBMCs. The CDR3: CASSWARGDTDTQYF. The CDR3 DNA reads as TGTGCCAGCAGTTGGGCGCGGGGGGACACAGATACGCAGTATTTT.